This T cell receptor (beta chain) appears in the sequencing data of a study of technical replicates of blood from several donors. The protocol was immunoSEQ multiplex PCR, while the TCRdb copy is restricted to in-frame clones and leaves out a portion. The sample contains 65,000 to 90,000 clones, 93% of which appear only once. The CDR3 is 16 residues long. J gave up 2 bases and V 3 bases, and 7 bases lay outside the gene matches. Germline V gives CDR1 SGDLS, CDR2 YYNGEE. This receptor was taken from a human donor in good health. The chain couples TRBV9 to TRBJ2-1; 8 nucleotides match TRBD2. The sample comprised T cells isolated from PBMCs. CDR3 in DNA: TGTGCCAGCAGCGCGCACGGGACTAGTCCCTACAATGAGCAGTTCTTC. Translated, it gives CASSAHGTSPYNEQFF. Variable domain in full (rest from reference TRBV9 and TRBJ2-1): DSGVTQTPKHLITATGQRVTLRCSPRSGDLSVYWYQQSLDQGLQFLIQYYNGEERAKGNILERFSAQQFPDLHSELNLSSLELGDSALYFCASSAHGTSPYNEQFFGPGTRLTVL.